A single sample gave rise to the 15 T cell receptor beta chains below, sequenced in a study of PD-L1 blockade in urothelial cancer. The method was immunoSEQ multiplex PCR; TCRdb's version includes in-frame clones alone and lacks a portion of them. The sample consists of some 42,000 clones, roughly 80% of them appearing once. Source: PBMCs, taken around atezolizumab (anti-PD-L1) treatment. All receptors come from a man aged 65-85 years with urothelial cancer.

The chain links TRBV4-2 to TRBJ1-2; the D is unclear. CDR3 size: 13 residues. Trimming cost V 3 bases and J 4 bases, with 9 bases left between them. Germline lookup yields CDR1 LGHNA and CDR2 YNFKEQ. DNA of the CDR3: TGTGCCAGCAGCCACCTGGACTCCTATGGCTACACCTTC. It encodes CASSHLDSYGYTF.

The CDR3 protein is CSVGVDRGNYGYTF. In nucleotides, the CDR3 is TGCAGCGTTGGTGTCGACAGGGGGAACTATGGCTACACCTTC. The V gene is TRBV29-1, the J gene TRBJ1-2; 9 positions match TRBD1. Germline V CDR1 and CDR2: SQVTM, ANQGSEA. The V and J ends lost 4 bases and 2 bases, in that order; junction bases with no gene match: 5. CDR3 length equals 14 residues.

Points on this clone: At the DNA level, this CDR3 is encoded by other sequences in the same sample as well. The CDR3 sequence is CAISERGQTEAFF. The CDR3 nucleotides are TGTGCCATCAGTGAGAGGGGACAGACTGAAGCTTTCTTT. The V call is TRBV10-3, the J call TRBJ1-1, with 7 positions matching TRBD1. J lost 5 bases, V lost 2 bases, and 2 bases had no gene match. The CDR3 length is 13 residues. CDR1 and CDR2 from the germline V gene are ENHRY and SYGVKD.

J is TRBJ2-2 and V is TRBV6-5, with D perhaps matching TRBD2 (5 bases). CDR3 size: 15 residues. Trimming took off 6 bases at V and 7 bases at J, with 18 bases between the two ends. Germline-derived CDR1 and CDR2 are MNHEY and SVGAGI. The CDR3 coding sequence is TGTGCCAGCAGCCGAGGGCCAGTTGGTGGCGGGGAGCTGTTTTTT. This encodes CASSRGPVGGGELFF.

This chain uses TRBV11-2 with TRBJ2-1, with 8 bases matching TRBD1. V was clipped by 1 base and J by 9 bases; unmatched bases: 8. Germline values: CDR1 SGHAT, CDR2 FQNNGV. CDR3 size: 15 residues. Here the CDR3 reads CASSLAQGARVEQFF. CDR3 nucleotide sequence: TGTGCCAGCAGCTTAGCCCAGGGGGCGCGGGTTGAGCAGTTCTTC. Full variable domain (missing parts from reference TRBV11-2 and TRBJ2-1): EAGVAQSPRYKIIEKRQSVAFWCNPISGHATLYWYQQILGQGPKLLIQFQNNGVVDDSQLPKDRFSAERLKGVDSTLKIQPAKLEDSAVYLCASSLAQGARVEQFFGPGTRLTVL.

V gene TRBV2 combines with J gene TRBJ2-5; D is perhaps TRBD1 (6 bases). Trimming removed 4 bases at V and 5 bases at J, with 17 bases between. CDR3 length: 15 residues. Germline assignment: CDR1 SNHLY and CDR2 FYNNEI. CDR3 in amino acids: CASSVAGAPVETQYF. CDR3 DNA: TGTGCCAGCAGTGTCGCAGGGGCCCCAGTGGAGACCCAGTACTTC.

V is TRBV14 and J is TRBJ2-7; D gene ambiguous. Trimming left V 3 bases short and J 0 bases short, with 9 bases between. Per germline, CDR1 SGHDN and CDR2 FVKESK. The CDR3 length is 14 residues. This chain's CDR3 is CASSQAAFSYEQYF. The CDR3 coding sequence is TGTGCCAGCAGCCAGGCAGCGTTCTCCTACGAGCAGTACTTC.

The V call is TRBV6-5, the J call TRBJ1-1; no clear D. The germline CDR1 and CDR2 sequences are MNHEY and SVGAGI. The CDR3 runs 16 residues. V lost 1 base and J lost 1, with 13 bases in between. CDR3 DNA sequence: TGTGCCAGCAGTTACTTAAAGACCCGCGGGAACACTGAAGCTTTCTTT. Translating it yields CASSYLKTRGNTEAFF.

The chain couples TRBV30 to TRBJ1-3, with TRBD1 identical over 7 bases. With 1 base clipped from V and 2 bases from J, the junction kept 5 bases outside the gene matches. The V gene's germline CDR1 is GTSNPN and CDR2 SVGIG (reference sequence). The CDR3 covers 15 residues. CDR3 in amino acids: CAWSGGGATGNTIYF. The CDR3 DNA follows: TGTGCCTGGAGTGGAGGGGGCGCGACTGGAAACACCATATATTTT.

The chain combines TRBV4-3 with TRBJ1-2; D not resolved. The length of the CDR3 is 14 residues. V lost 0 bases to trimming and J lost 6 bases, with 11 bases between them. The germline gives CDR1 LGHNA, CDR2 YSLEER. CDR3 in DNA: TGCGCCAGCAGCCAAGATCGAGAGATAGATGGCTACACCTTC. Its protein is CASSQDREIDGYTF.

J is TRBJ2-3 and V is TRBV28; 8 positions match TRBD2. The CDR3 loop spans 13 amino acids. Germline values: CDR1 MDHEN, CDR2 SYDVKM. The V and J ends lost 3 bases and 4 bases, in that order; junction bases with no gene match: 0. CDR3 sequence reads: CASSLGLADTQYF. CDR3 nucleotide sequence: TGTGCCAGCAGTTTGGGACTAGCAGATACGCAGTATTTT.

The chain combines TRBV19 with TRBJ2-3; 8 positions match TRBD1. After removal of 3 bases from V and 2 bases from J, the junction contained 13 bases not matched to a gene. CDR1 is LNHDA and CDR2 is SQIVND in the germline V gene (reference sequence). CDR3 length: 18 residues. CDR3 loop: CASSIFRGQGGDTDTQYF. The CDR3, as DNA: TGTGCCAGTAGTATCTTCCGAGGACAGGGTGGGGACACAGATACGCAGTATTTT.

The chain employs TRBV6-1 and TRBJ2-3; 7 bases agree with TRBD2. The CDR3 covers 14 residues. Germline CDR1 reads MNHNS; CDR2 reads SASEGT. Trimming at V came to 7 bases and at J to 2 bases, leaving 6 bases not matched to a gene. CDR3 loop: CASTASGYTDTQYF. The CDR3 DNA reads as TGTGCCAGCACGGCTAGCGGCTACACAGATACGCAGTATTTT.

This clone was counted between two and nine times. The V and J genes are TRBV27 and TRBJ2-7; tentatively, D is TRBD2 (6 bases). Looked up from germline, CDR1 is MNHEY and CDR2 is SMNVEV (reference sequence). V lost 4 bases and J lost 7, with 14 bases in between. The CDR3 consists of 13 residues. The CDR3 DNA sequence: TGTGCCAGCAGTTGGGGTGCTGGGGGGGAGCAGTACTTC. Translated: CASSWGAGGEQYF.

The chain carries TRBV5-1 and TRBJ2-1, with 7 bases matching TRBD2. Germline lookup yields CDR1 SGHRS and CDR2 YFSETQ. The CDR3 sequence is 15 residues long. V lost 0 bases and J lost 6; bases outside the gene matches: 6. The CDR3 reads CASSLGTRRSNEQFF. The CDR3 nucleotides read TGCGCCAGCAGCTTGGGGACTAGGAGATCCAATGAGCAGTTCTTC. The entire variable domain, with the rest obtained from reference TRBV5-1 and TRBJ2-1, is as follows: KAGVTQTPRYLIKTRGQQVTLSCSPISGHRSVSWYQQTPGQGLQFLFEYFSETQRNKGNFPGRFSGRQFSNSRSEMNVSTLELGDSALYLCASSLGTRRSNEQFFGPGTRLTVL.